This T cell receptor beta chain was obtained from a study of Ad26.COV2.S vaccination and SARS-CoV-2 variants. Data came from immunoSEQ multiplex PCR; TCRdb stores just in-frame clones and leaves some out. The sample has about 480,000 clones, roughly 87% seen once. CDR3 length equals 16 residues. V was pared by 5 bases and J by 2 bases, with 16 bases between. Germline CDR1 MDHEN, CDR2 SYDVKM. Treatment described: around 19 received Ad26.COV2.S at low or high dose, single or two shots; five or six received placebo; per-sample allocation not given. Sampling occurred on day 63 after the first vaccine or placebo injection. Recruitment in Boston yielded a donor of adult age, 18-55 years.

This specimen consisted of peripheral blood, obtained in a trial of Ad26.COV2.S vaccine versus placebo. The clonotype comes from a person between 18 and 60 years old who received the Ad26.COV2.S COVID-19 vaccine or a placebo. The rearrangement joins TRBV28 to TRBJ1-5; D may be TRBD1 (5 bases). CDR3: CASSQIQGLGNQPQHF. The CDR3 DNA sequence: TGTGCCAGCAGTCAAATCCAGGGTTTGGGCAATCAGCCCCAGCATTTT. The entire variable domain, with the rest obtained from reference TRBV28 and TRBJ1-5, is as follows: DVKVTQSSRYLVKRTGEKVFLECVQDMDHENMFWYRQDPGLGLRLIYFSYDVKMKEKGDIPEGYSVSREKKERFSLILESASTNQTSMYLCASSQIQGLGNQPQHFGDGTRLSIL.